This T cell receptor (beta chain) was found in a study of breast tumors, draining lymph nodes, adjacent tissues. One entry per CDR3 protein, called by TCRdb with MiXCR from the multiplex PCR reads. The sample has some 170,000 distinct CDR3 sequences; more than 25% are singletons. Breast cancer patients provided tissue from their axillary draining lymph nodes. Study-wide results and caveats: Luminal-like breast cancer showed significantly higher tumor–nontumor repertoire similarity than basal-like. Tumor TCR diversity was below lymph nodes but above nontumor tissue.

This clonotype came up many times. Its specificity is not known. There are 14 residues in the CDR3. V trimming: 5 bases; J trimming: 6 bases; junction bases outside the gene matches: 9. Germline CDR1 and CDR2: MDHEN and SYDVKM. The sample was axillary lymph node tissue. The chain recombines TRBV28 with TRBJ1-2, with TRBD1 identical over 7 bases. This TCR came from a female donor with breast cancer. Some clones in this sample may be carry-over from other donors' samples. The CDR3 sequence is CASSTPGQNHGYTF. The CDR3 region has the DNA TGTGCCAGCAGTACACCGGGACAGAACCATGGCTACACCTTC.